This T cell receptor (beta chain) was recorded in a study of blood T cell repertoires in COVID-19. Study in general: The cDNA or gDNA used as material had been derived from T cells, B-cell-depleted T cells, or PBMCs.

With V trimmed by 0 bases and J by 5 bases, 6 bases remained unmatched. The CDR3 is 15 residues long. Germline CDR1 and CDR2: MNHNY and SVGAGI (reference sequence). Methods used by the authors: The authors estimated nucleated cell counts from reference gene primer amplification. TCRdb's copy holds only in-frame clones and misses some; the assay was immunoSEQ multiplex PCR. V and J calls plus clone size are reproduced from that table; the DNA served to infer D and trimming. Here the sample spans approximately 270,000 clones, around 90% being singletons. This clone appeared a single time. Specimen: peripheral blood. This chain joins TRBV6-6 and TRBJ2-5, with 7 bases lining up with TRBD2. The TCR was taken from a man older than 75 with acute or convalescent COVID-19. DNA of the CDR3: TGTGCCAGCAGTTACTCGGGACTATATGGGGAGACCCAGTACTTC. Its protein product is CASSYSGLYGETQYF.